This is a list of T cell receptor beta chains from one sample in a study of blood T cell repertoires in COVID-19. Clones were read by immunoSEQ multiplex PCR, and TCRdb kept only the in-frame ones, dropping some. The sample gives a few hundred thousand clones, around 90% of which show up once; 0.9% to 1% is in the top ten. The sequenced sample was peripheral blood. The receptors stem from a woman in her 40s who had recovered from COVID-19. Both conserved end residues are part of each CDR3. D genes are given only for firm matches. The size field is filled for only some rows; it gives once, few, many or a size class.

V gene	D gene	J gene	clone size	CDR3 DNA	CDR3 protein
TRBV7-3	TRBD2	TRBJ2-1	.	TGTGCCAGCGCTAGCGGGGCCTACAATGAGCAGTTCTTC	CASASGAYNEQFF
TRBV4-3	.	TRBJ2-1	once	TGCGCCAGCAGCCAAGGTTCGGGTGCTGAGCAGTTCTTC	CASSQGSGAEQFF
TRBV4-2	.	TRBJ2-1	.	TGTGCCAGCAGCCAAGGTGAATGGGGCCCGTACAATGAGCAGTTCTTC	CASSQGEWGPYNEQFF
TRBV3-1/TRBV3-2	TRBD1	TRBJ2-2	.	TGTGCCAGCAGCCAGGCCGGGACAGGGGGAAGGGGGGAGCTGTTTTTT	CASSQAGTGGRGELFF
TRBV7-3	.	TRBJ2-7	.	TGTGCCAGCAGCTTTCCGCGACAGAAGCAGTACTTC	CASSFPRQKQYF
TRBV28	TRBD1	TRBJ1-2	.	TGTGCCAGCAGTTCCCCGACAGGGCCCCTCACCTTC	CASSSPTGPLTF
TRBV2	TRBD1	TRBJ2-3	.	TGTGCCAGCGACAGGGGATGGGGTACAGATACGCAGTATTTT	CASDRGWGTDTQYF
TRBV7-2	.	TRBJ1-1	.	TGTGCCAGCAGCTTAGTCGGGGACACTGAAGCTTTCTTT	CASSLVGDTEAFF
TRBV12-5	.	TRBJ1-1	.	TGTGCTAGTGGTTTCATAACCCCCCGGTTGGGGAGCGATCGCATGAACACTGAAGCTTTCTTT	CASGFITPRLGSDRMNTEAFF
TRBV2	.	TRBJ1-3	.	TGTGCCAGCAGCAAAACGGGGGGGTCTGGAAACACCATATATTTT	CASSKTGGSGNTIYF
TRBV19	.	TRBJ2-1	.	TGTGCCAGTAGTGTCCGGTACAATGAGCAGTTCTTC	CASSVRYNEQFF
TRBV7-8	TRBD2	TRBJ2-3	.	TGTGCCAGCAGCTTAGCGCGGGGGGCGGGAGGGCCCGCAGATACGCAGTATTTT	CASSLARGAGGPADTQYF
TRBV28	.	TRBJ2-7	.	TGTGCCAGCAGTCCCCCGGACTGGGCCTACGAGCAGTACTTC	CASSPPDWAYEQYF
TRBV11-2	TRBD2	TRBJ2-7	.	TGTGCCAGCACCCAATGGGGCGGGAGGAACGAGCAGTACTTC	CASTQWGGRNEQYF
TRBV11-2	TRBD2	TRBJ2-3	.	TGTGCCAGCAGCCAACTGGGTGGGGGGGGCACAGATACGCAGTATTTT	CASSQLGGGGTDTQYF
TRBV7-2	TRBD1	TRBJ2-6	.	TGTGCCAGCAAGCGAGGGGGCCTGTGGGCCAACGTCCTGACTTTC	CASKRGGLWANVLTF
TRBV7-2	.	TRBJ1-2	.	TGTGCCAGCAGCTTAGTTATGTCGGCAGGCTATGGCTACACCTTC	CASSLVMSAGYGYTF
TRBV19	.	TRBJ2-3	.	TGTGCCAGTAGTAGGGGAGCGGGTACTAGCACAGATACGCAGTATTTT	CASSRGAGTSTDTQYF
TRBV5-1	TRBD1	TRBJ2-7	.	TGCGCCAGCAGCGGGGACAGGGCCCGCTCCTACGAGCAGTACTTC	CASSGDRARSYEQYF
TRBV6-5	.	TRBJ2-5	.	TGTGCCAGCGGACAGAGATATGAGACCCAGTACTTC	CASGQRYETQYF
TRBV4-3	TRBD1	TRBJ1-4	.	TGCGCCAGCAGCCAGGCCAACAGGGGGCGCGGTGAAAAACTGTTTTTT	CASSQANRGRGEKLFF
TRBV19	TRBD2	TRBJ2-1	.	TGTGCCAGTAGTGTTGGCGGGGGGAGCTCCTACAATGAGCAGTTCTTC	CASSVGGGSSYNEQFF
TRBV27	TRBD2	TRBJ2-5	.	TGTGCCAGCAGTTTTCGGGGGGGTGAGACCCAGTACTTC	CASSFRGGETQYF
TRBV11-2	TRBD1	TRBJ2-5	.	TGTGCCAGCAGCTCCACCCGGGACAGGGTCCCCCAAGAGACCCAGTACTTC	CASSSTRDRVPQETQYF
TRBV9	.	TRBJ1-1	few	TGTGCCAGCAGCGTTGGTGGGCAGGACACTGAAGCTTTCTTT	CASSVGGQDTEAFF
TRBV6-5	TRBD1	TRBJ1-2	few	TGTGCCAGCAGCCGCCCCGGACAGGGGAACTATGGCTACACCTTC	CASSRPGQGNYGYTF
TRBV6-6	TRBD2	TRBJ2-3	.	TGTGCCAGCAGTCCCCGGGGCGGCGGGGGGAGCACAGATACGCAGTATTTT	CASSPRGGGGSTDTQYF
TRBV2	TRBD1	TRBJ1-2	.	TGTGCCAGCAGAGACAGGGGCCCCTATGGCTACACCTTC	CASRDRGPYGYTF
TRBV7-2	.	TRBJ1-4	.	TGTGCCAGCAGCCCACATGCAGGATTACTGTTTTTT	CASSPHAGLLFF
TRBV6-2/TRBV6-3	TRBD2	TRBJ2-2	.	TGTGCCAGCAGTTACTCGGGACTAGCGGGACGGGCCGGGGAGCTGTTTTTT	CASSYSGLAGRAGELFF
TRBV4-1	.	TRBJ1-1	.	TGCGCCAGCAGCCAAGTAGGTGGGGCTGGGACTGAAGCTTTCTTT	CASSQVGGAGTEAFF
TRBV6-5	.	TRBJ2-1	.	TGTGCCAGCAGTTACTCGAGGCTTAGCTCCTACAATGAGCAGTTCTTC	CASSYSRLSSYNEQFF
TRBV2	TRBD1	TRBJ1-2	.	TGTGCCAGCAGAACCGGGACAGGGGGCGTCTATGGCTACACCTTC	CASRTGTGGVYGYTF
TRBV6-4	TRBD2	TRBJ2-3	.	TGTGCCAGCAGGGACCGGGAGGGCCGGGTTAGCACAGATACGCAGTATTTT	CASRDREGRVSTDTQYF
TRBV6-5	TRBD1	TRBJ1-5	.	TGTGCCAGCGCACGGGACAGCCGCAATCAGCCCCAGCATTTT	CASARDSRNQPQHF
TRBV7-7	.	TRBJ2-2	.	TGTGCTAGCAGCCCCGATGGAGGGATCGGGGAGCTGTTTTTT	CASSPDGGIGELFF
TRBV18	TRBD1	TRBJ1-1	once	TGTGCCAGCTCCCCAGGGGGACAAGGTCCCCTGAACACTGAAGCTTTCTTT	CASSPGGQGPLNTEAFF